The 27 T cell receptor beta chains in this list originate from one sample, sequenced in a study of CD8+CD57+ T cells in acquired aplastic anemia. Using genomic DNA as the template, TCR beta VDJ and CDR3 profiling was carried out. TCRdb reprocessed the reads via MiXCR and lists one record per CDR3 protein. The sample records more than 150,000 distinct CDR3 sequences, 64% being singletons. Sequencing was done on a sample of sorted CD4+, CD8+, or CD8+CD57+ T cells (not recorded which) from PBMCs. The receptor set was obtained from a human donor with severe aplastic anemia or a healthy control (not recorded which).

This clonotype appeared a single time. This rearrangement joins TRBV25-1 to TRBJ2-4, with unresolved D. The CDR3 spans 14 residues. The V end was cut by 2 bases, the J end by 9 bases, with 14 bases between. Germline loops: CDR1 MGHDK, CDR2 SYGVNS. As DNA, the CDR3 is TGTGCCAGCAGTGAAGTAGGTGGAGAAGGCATTCAGTACTTC. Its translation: CASSEVGGEGIQYF.

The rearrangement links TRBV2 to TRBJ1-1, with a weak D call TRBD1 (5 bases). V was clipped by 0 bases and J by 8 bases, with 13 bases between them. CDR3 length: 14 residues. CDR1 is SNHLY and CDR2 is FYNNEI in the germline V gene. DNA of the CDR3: TGTGCCAGCAGTGAAGCGGGGGAAACAGGAGAAGCTTTCTTT. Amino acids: CASSEAGETGEAFF.

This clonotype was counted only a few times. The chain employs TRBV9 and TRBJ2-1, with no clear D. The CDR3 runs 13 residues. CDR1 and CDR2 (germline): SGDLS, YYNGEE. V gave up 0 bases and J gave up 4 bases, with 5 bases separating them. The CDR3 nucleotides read TGTGCCAGCAGCGTAGCTGAGTACAATGAGCAGTTCTTC. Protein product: CASSVAEYNEQFF.

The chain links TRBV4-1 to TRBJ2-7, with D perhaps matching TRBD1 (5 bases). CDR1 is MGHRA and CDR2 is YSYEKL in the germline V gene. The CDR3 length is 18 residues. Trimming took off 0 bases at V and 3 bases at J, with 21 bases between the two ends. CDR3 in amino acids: CASSQDNGDSSTLYEQYF. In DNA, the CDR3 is TGCGCCAGCAGCCAAGATAATGGTGACAGCTCTACCCTCTACGAGCAGTACTTC.

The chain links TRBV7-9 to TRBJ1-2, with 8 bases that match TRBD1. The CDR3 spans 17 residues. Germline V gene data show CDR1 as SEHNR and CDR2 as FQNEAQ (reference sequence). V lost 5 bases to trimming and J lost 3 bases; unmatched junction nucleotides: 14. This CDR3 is CASSPLPGQGGDYGYTF. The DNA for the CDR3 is TGTGCCAGCAGCCCACTACCCGGACAGGGTGGTGACTATGGCTACACCTTC.

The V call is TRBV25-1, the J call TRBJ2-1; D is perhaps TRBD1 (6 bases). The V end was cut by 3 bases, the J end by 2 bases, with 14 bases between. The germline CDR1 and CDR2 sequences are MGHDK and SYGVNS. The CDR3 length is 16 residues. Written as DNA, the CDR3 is TGTGCCAGCAGTGACCCAGGGGCAGGTACCTACAATGAGCAGTTCTTC. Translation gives CASSDPGAGTYNEQFF.

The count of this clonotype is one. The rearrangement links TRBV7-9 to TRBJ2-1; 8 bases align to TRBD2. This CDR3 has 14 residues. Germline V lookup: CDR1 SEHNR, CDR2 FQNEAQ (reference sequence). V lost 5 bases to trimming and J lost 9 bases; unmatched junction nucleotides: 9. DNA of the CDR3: TGTGCCAGCAGCCCAGGCGGGGGGAGTTTTGAGCAGTTCTTC. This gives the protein CASSPGGGSFEQFF.

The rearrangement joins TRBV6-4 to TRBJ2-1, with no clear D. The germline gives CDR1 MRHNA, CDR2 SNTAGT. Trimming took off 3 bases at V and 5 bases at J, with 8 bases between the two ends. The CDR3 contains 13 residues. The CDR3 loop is CASSDGSHNEQFF. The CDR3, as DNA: TGTGCCAGCAGTGATGGGTCTCACAATGAGCAGTTCTTC.

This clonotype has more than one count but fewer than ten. In DNA form, the CDR3 reads TGTGCCTGCCCCCGGGGGTCCTACGAGCAGTACTTC. Residues: CACPRGSYEQYF. J is TRBJ2-7 and V is TRBV7-9; perhaps TRBD2 as D (6 bases). This CDR3 has 12 residues. V lost 11 bases and J lost 1, with 12 bases in between. Germline-derived CDR1 and CDR2 are SEHNR and FQNEAQ (reference sequence).

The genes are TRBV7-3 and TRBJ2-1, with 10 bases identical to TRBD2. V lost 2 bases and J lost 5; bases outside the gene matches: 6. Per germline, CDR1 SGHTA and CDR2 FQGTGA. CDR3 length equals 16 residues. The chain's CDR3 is CASSLSASGGDNEQFF. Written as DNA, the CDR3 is TGTGCCAGCAGCTTATCGGCGAGCGGGGGGGACAATGAGCAGTTCTTC.

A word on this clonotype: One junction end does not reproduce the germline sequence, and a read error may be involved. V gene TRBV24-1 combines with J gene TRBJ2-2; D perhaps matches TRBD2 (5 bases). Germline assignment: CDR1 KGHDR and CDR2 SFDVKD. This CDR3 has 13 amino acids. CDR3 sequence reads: CATSEGSVGELSF. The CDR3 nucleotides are TGTGCCACCAGTGAGGGTTCCGTCGGGGAGCTGTCTTTT.

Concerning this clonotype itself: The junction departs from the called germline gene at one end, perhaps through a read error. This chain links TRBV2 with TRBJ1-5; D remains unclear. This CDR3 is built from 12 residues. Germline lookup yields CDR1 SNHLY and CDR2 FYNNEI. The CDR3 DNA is TGTGCCAGCAGACAAAGCAATCAGCCCCAGCATTTC. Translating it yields CASRQSNQPQHF. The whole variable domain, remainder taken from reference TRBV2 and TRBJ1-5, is EPEVTQTPSHQVTQMGQEVILRCVPISNHLYFYWYRQILGQKVEFLVSFYNNEISEKSEIFDDQFSVERPDGSNFTLKIRSTKLEDSAMYFCASRQSNQPQHFGDGTRLSIL.

The CDR3 reads CASSLRRADTGELFF. The DNA for the CDR3 is TGCGCCAGCAGCTTGCGCAGGGCTGACACCGGGGAGCTGTTTTTT. This chain connects TRBV5-1 to TRBJ2-2; maybe TRBD1 (5 bases). There are 15 residues in the CDR3. Looked up from germline, CDR1 is SGHRS and CDR2 is YFSETQ. V shed 1 base and J shed 3 bases, with 10 bases lying between them.

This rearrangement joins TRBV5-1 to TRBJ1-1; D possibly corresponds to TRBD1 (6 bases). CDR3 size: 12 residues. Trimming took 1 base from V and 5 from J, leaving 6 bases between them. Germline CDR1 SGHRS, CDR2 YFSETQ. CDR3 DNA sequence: TGCGCCAGCAGCTTGACAGGGACTGAAGCTTTCTTT. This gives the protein CASSLTGTEAFF.

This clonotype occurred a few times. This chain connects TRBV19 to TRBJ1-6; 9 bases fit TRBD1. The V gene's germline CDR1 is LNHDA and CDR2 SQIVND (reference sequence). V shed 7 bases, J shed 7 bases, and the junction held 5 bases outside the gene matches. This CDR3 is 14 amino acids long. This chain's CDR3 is CASTQGAYNSPLHF. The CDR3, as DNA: TGTGCCAGTACACAGGGGGCGTACAATTCACCCCTCCACTTT.

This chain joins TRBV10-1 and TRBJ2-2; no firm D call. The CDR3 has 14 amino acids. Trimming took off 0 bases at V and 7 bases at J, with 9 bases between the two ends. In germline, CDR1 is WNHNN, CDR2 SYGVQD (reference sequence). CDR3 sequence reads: CASSESGILGELFF. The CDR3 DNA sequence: TGCGCCAGCAGTGAGTCGGGGATACTCGGGGAGCTGTTTTTT.

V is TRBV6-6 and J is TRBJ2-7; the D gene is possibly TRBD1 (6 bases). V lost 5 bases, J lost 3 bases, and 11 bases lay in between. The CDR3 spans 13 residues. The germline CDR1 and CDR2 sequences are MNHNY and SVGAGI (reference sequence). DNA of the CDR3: TGTGCCAGCAGTCCGGGACATGACTACGAGCAGTACTTC. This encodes CASSPGHDYEQYF.

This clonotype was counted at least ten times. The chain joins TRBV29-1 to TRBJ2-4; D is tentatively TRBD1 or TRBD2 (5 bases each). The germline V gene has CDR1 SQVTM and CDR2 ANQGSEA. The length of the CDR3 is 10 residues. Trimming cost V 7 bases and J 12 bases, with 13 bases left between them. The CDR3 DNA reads TGCAGCGCCCAGGCCGGGGCTCAGTACTTC. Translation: CSAQAGAQYF.

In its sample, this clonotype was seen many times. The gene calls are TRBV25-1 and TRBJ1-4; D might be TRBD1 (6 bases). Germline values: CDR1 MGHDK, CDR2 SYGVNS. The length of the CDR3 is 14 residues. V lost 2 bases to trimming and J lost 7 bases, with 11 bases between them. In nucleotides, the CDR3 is TGTGCCAGCAGTGAAAGAGGGGGAGGTGAAAAACTGTTTTTT. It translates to CASSERGGGEKLFF.

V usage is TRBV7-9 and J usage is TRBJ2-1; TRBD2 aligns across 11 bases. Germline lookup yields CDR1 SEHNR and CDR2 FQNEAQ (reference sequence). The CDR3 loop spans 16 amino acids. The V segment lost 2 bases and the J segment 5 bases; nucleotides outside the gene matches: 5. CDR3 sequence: CASSLRQTSGNNEQFF. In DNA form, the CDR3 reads TGTGCCAGCAGCTTACGCCAGACTAGCGGGAACAATGAGCAGTTCTTC.

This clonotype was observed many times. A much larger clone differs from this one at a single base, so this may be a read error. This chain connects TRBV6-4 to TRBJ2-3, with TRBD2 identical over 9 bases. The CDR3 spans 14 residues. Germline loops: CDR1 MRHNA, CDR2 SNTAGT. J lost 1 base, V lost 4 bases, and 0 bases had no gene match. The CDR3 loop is CASSVAGGTDTQYF. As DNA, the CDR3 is TGTGCCAGCAGTGTAGCGGGGGGCACAGATACGCAGTATTTT.

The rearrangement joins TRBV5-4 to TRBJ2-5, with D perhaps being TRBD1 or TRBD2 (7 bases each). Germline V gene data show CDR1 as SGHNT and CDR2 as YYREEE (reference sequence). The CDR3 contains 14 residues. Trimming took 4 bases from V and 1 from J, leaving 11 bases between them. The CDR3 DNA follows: TGTGCCAGCAGCCAGGGGGGGATCCAAGAGACCCAGTACTTC. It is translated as CASSQGGIQETQYF.

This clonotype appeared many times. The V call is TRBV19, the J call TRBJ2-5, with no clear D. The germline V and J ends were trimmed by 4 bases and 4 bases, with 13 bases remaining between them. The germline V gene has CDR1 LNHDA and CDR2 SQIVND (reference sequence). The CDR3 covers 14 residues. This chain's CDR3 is CASSNYEAGETQYF. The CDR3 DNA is TGTGCCAGTAGTAACTACGAGGCTGGAGAGACCCAGTACTTC.

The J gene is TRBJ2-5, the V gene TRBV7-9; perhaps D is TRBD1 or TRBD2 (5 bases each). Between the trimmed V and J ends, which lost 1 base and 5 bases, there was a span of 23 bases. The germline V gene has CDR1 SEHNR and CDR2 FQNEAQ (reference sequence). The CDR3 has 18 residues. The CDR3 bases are TGTGCCAGCAGCTTAGGGGAGTACTCTGGGGACCTCCGGGAGACCCAGTACTTC. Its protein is CASSLGEYSGDLRETQYF.

CDR3 amino acids: CSVERQTPRQAFF. DNA of the CDR3: TGCAGCGTTGAAAGACAGACGCCGAGGCAAGCTTTCTTT. This rearrangement joins TRBV29-1 to TRBJ1-1; D possibly corresponds to TRBD1 (5 bases). Germline V gene sequence: CDR1 SQVTM, CDR2 ANQGSEA. Trimming cost V 2 bases and J 9 bases, with 16 bases left between them. The CDR3 spans 13 residues.

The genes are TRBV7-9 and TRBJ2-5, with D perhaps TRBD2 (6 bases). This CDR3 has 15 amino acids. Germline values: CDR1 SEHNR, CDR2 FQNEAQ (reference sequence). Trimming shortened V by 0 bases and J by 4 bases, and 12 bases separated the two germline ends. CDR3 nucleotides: TGTGCCAGCAGCTTAGCGGGGGGACGTATAGAGACCCAGTACTTC. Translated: CASSLAGGRIETQYF.

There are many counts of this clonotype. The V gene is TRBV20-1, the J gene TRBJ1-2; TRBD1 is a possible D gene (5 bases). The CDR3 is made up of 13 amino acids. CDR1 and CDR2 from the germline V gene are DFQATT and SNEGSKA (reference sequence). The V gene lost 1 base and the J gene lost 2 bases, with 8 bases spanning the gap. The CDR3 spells CSARGRENYGYTF. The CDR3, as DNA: TGCAGTGCTAGAGGCAGGGAAAACTATGGCTACACCTTC.